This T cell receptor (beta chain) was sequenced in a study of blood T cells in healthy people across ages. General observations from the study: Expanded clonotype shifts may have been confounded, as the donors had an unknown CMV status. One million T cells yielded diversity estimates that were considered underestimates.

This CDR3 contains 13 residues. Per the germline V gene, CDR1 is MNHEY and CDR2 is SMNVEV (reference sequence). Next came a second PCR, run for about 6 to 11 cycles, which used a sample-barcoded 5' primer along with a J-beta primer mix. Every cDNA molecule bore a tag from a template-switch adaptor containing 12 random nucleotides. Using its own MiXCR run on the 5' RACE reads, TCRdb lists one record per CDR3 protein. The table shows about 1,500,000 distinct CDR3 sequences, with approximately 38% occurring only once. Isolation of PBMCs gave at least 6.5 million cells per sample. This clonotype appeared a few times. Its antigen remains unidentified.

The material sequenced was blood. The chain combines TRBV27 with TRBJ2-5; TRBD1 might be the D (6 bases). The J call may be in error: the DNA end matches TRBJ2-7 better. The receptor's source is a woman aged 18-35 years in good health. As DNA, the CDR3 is TGTGCCAGCAGTTTGTCCGGACAGTCCGAGCAGTACTTC. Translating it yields CASSLSGQSEQYF.